The entry below gives a single T cell receptor (beta chain) sequence along with its context. Antigen unknown. The PCR contained 60 Vbeta and 13 Jbeta primers. The repertoire was sequenced with immunoSEQ multiplex PCR; TCRdb's copy has only in-frame clones and lacks some. This repertoire shows about 130,000 clones, around 80% found once; its top ten account for 6.5%. The V gene end was trimmed by 2 bases and the J gene end by 9 bases; junction bases not matched to a gene: 6. This CDR3 contains 14 residues. The germline gives CDR1 SEHNR, CDR2 FQNEAQ (reference sequence). The sample belongs to a study of cytomegalovirus exposure and HLA in healthy donors. General study findings and limits: Among donors in an Asian-associated ancestry cluster, a later analysis reportedly found fewer N-insertions than the approximately 700-donor mean. Altogether, some 160 TCR beta chains were recorded as cytomegalovirus-associated.

Sequenced material: PBMCs. The gene calls are TRBV7-9 and TRBJ2-1; the match to TRBD2 covers 8 bases. This receptor was obtained from a man aged 35-49 years in good health and CMV-seropositive. CDR3 in amino acids: CASSLPSGGSEQFF. CDR3 bases: TGTGCCAGCAGCTTACCCTCGGGAGGGAGTGAGCAGTTCTTC.